The source of this T cell receptor beta chain is a study of tumor-infiltrating lymphocytes in primary liver carcinoma. The wider study: Ranging in age from 30 to 69 years, the patients were men and women. Per sample, productive TCRbeta reads numbered roughly 3.5 to 7.13 million, similar across tissue types.

A primer matching the constant region was used to make TCR beta cDNA from 500 ng of total RNA. Amplification in three nested multiplex PCR rounds with slightly modified ARM-PCR gave rise to TCR beta libraries. Rounds one and two of PCR, each of 10 cycles, were primed with TRBV1-TRBV30 forward primers and a C-beta reverse primer. TCRdb fed the multiplex PCR reads into MiXCR, producing one record per CDR3 protein. There are 100,000 to 150,000 distinct CDR3 sequences in the sample; 55% to 75% occur only once, and 8.4% lies in the top ten. V shed 10 bases, J shed 9 bases, and the junction held 14 bases outside the gene matches. Germline V gene sequence: CDR1 MNHNS, CDR2 SASEGT. CDR3 length: 14 residues. Both RNA and DNA were isolated together from about 21-30 mg of bulk tissue that had not been sorted. For this clonotype: Its antigen is unknown.

Study-level results: Relative to tumor region pairs, the tumor-adjacent and tumor-blood pairs showed overlap that was lower. Tumor tissue displayed a significantly greater top-250-clone fraction than blood (p = 0.039).

The chain carries TRBV6-1 and TRBJ2-1; 8 bases map to TRBD2. The sequenced sample consisted of liver tumor tissue from sampling region 3. Subset denoted: tumor region T3, left-lateral pole. This sequence was found in an older woman with primary liver carcinoma and hepatitis B virus infection. The CDR3, as DNA: TGTGCCACCGGAGCGGGGGACTCCTACGGTGAGCAGTTCTTC. It specifies CATGAGDSYGEQFF.